A selection of T cell receptor beta chains follows, all from one sample in a study of shared clonotypes between healthy human individuals. Sequencing used immunoSEQ multiplex PCR; TCRdb keeps in-frame clones, though not all of them. The table has some 2 million clones, approximately 94% seen once; the top ten hold roughly 1.1%. Sequencing was carried out using naive CD8+ T cells sorted from blood. The receptors stem from a young man in good health. Both conserved end residues are part of each CDR3. The order of the fields is V gene, J gene, clone size, CDR3 length, D gene, CDR3 protein, CDR3 DNA. A D gene is named only where the DNA matches it firmly. Some rows have no size entry. The others give once, few or many, or a class for an expanded clone.

V gene: TRBV27; J gene: TRBJ1-5; clone size: .; CDR3 length: 12; D gene: .; CDR3 protein: CASSLPNQPQHF; CDR3 DNA: TGTGCCAGCAGTTTGCCGAATCAGCCCCAGCATTTT
V gene: TRBV6-1; J gene: TRBJ1-1; clone size: .; CDR3 length: 13; D gene: .; CDR3 protein: CASSVGADTEAFF; CDR3 DNA: TGTGCCAGCAGTGTAGGGGCGGACACTGAAGCTTTCTTT
V gene: TRBV25-1; J gene: TRBJ1-1; clone size: .; CDR3 length: 14; D gene: .; CDR3 protein: CASSDLGLDTEAFF; CDR3 DNA: TGTGCCAGCAGTGATTTGGGACTTGACACTGAAGCTTTCTTT
V gene: TRBV30; J gene: TRBJ1-1; clone size: .; CDR3 length: 11; D gene: .; CDR3 protein: CAWSRGTEAFF; CDR3 DNA: TGTGCCTGGAGTCGTGGCACTGAAGCTTTCTTT
V gene: TRBV9; J gene: TRBJ2-3; clone size: .; CDR3 length: 13; D gene: .; CDR3 protein: CASSSGPTDTQYF; CDR3 DNA: TGTGCCAGCAGCTCCGGGCCTACAGATACGCAGTATTTT
V gene: TRBV9; J gene: TRBJ1-2; clone size: .; CDR3 length: 15; D gene: .; CDR3 protein: CASSASGTANYGYTF; CDR3 DNA: TGTGCCAGCAGCGCGTCAGGAACCGCTAACTATGGCTACACCTTC
V gene: TRBV2; J gene: TRBJ2-2; clone size: .; CDR3 length: 19; D gene: TRBD2; CDR3 protein: CASSELGLAGSENTGELFF; CDR3 DNA: TGTGCCAGCAGTGAGTTGGGACTAGCGGGAAGTGAGAACACCGGGGAGCTGTTTTTT
V gene: TRBV5-5; J gene: TRBJ1-2; clone size: .; CDR3 length: 15; D gene: TRBD1; CDR3 protein: CASSLNDRVGYGYTF; CDR3 DNA: TGTGCCAGCAGCTTAAACGACAGGGTCGGCTATGGCTACACCTTC
V gene: TRBV12-5; J gene: TRBJ1-1; clone size: once; CDR3 length: 15; D gene: .; CDR3 protein: CASALVGGEPTEAFF; CDR3 DNA: TGTGCTAGTGCCCTCGTGGGGGGCGAACCCACTGAAGCTTTCTTT
V gene: TRBV30; J gene: TRBJ1-2; clone size: once; CDR3 length: 15; D gene: .; CDR3 protein: CAWSVMAGVWYGYTF; CDR3 DNA: TGTGCCTGGAGTGTAATGGCAGGGGTTTGGTATGGCTACACCTTC
V gene: TRBV10-3; J gene: TRBJ1-4; clone size: .; CDR3 length: 15; D gene: TRBD1; CDR3 protein: CAISESGQGSEKLFF; CDR3 DNA: TGTGCCATCAGTGAGTCGGGACAGGGCTCTGAAAAACTGTTTTTT
V gene: TRBV27; J gene: TRBJ1-2; clone size: .; CDR3 length: 14; D gene: TRBD1; CDR3 protein: CASSLTGDGYGYTF; CDR3 DNA: TGTGCCAGCAGCTTAACAGGGGATGGGTATGGCTACACCTTC
V gene: TRBV6-4; J gene: TRBJ2-3; clone size: .; CDR3 length: 17; D gene: TRBD2; CDR3 protein: CASSPSSSGNSTDTQYF; CDR3 DNA: TGTGCCAGCAGCCCCTCGTCTAGCGGAAATAGCACAGATACGCAGTATTTT
V gene: TRBV29-1; J gene: TRBJ2-1; clone size: .; CDR3 length: 11; D gene: .; CDR3 protein: CSKSLGNEQFF; CDR3 DNA: TGCAGCAAAAGTCTGGGTAATGAGCAGTTCTTC
V gene: TRBV2; J gene: TRBJ1-3; clone size: .; CDR3 length: 13; D gene: .; CDR3 protein: CASMKSSGNTIYF; CDR3 DNA: TGTGCCAGCATGAAGAGCTCTGGAAACACCATATATTTT
V gene: TRBV4-3; J gene: TRBJ1-1; clone size: .; CDR3 length: 13; D gene: .; CDR3 protein: CASSHSGFTEAFF; CDR3 DNA: TGCGCCAGCAGCCATTCGGGGTTCACTGAAGCTTTCTTT
V gene: TRBV15; J gene: TRBJ2-1; clone size: .; CDR3 length: 16; D gene: .; CDR3 protein: CATSRVPISSYNEQFF; CDR3 DNA: TGTGCCACCAGCAGAGTCCCGATAAGCTCCTACAATGAGCAGTTCTTC
V gene: TRBV30; J gene: TRBJ2-7; clone size: .; CDR3 length: 10; D gene: .; CDR3 protein: CAWSLGEQYF; CDR3 DNA: TGTGCCTGGAGTTTAGGCGAGCAGTACTTC
V gene: TRBV5-5; J gene: TRBJ2-5; clone size: .; CDR3 length: 15; D gene: TRBD1; CDR3 protein: CASSLLGQAPETQYF; CDR3 DNA: TGTGCCAGCAGCTTACTTGGACAGGCCCCAGAGACCCAGTACTTC
V gene: TRBV6-1; J gene: TRBJ1-5; clone size: .; CDR3 length: 17; D gene: .; CDR3 protein: CASSEAETIYSNQPQHF; CDR3 DNA: TGTGCCAGCAGTGAAGCAGAGACAATCTATAGCAATCAGCCCCAGCATTTT
V gene: TRBV7-9; J gene: TRBJ1-1; clone size: .; CDR3 length: 16; D gene: TRBD1; CDR3 protein: CASSHLRGAANTEAFF; CDR3 DNA: TGTGCCAGCAGCCATCTCAGGGGGGCCGCGAACACTGAAGCTTTCTTT
V gene: TRBV28; J gene: TRBJ2-7; clone size: .; CDR3 length: 15; D gene: .; CDR3 protein: CASSSIDSFSYEQYF; CDR3 DNA: TGTGCCAGCAGTTCTATCGACAGCTTCTCCTACGAGCAGTACTTC
V gene: TRBV4-3; J gene: TRBJ1-1; clone size: .; CDR3 length: 19; D gene: TRBD1; CDR3 protein: CASSPEGQGDQGTNTEAFF; CDR3 DNA: TGCGCCAGCAGCCCCGAAGGACAGGGGGACCAGGGGACCAACACTGAAGCTTTCTTT
V gene: TRBV7-2; J gene: TRBJ1-3; clone size: .; CDR3 length: 14; D gene: .; CDR3 protein: CASSLVSSGNTIYF; CDR3 DNA: TGTGCCAGCAGCTTAGTCTCCTCTGGAAACACCATATATTTT
V gene: TRBV5-1; J gene: TRBJ2-7; clone size: .; CDR3 length: 15; D gene: TRBD1; CDR3 protein: CASSFRDRASYEQYF; CDR3 DNA: TGCGCCAGCAGCTTTCGGGACAGGGCCTCCTACGAGCAGTACTTC
V gene: TRBV5-6; J gene: TRBJ2-7; clone size: .; CDR3 length: 14; D gene: TRBD1; CDR3 protein: CASSLNVRGTEQYF; CDR3 DNA: TGTGCCAGCAGCTTGAACGTCAGGGGGACCGAGCAGTACTTC
V gene: TRBV11-2; J gene: TRBJ2-1; clone size: .; CDR3 length: 13; D gene: TRBD2; CDR3 protein: CASSNGLADEQFF; CDR3 DNA: TGTGCCAGCAGCAATGGACTAGCCGATGAGCAGTTCTTC
V gene: TRBV19; J gene: TRBJ2-7; clone size: .; CDR3 length: 15; D gene: .; CDR3 protein: CASSITPMGAYEQYF; CDR3 DNA: TGTGCCAGTAGTATTACCCCCATGGGGGCCTACGAGCAGTACTTC
V gene: TRBV9; J gene: TRBJ2-7; clone size: .; CDR3 length: 15; D gene: .; CDR3 protein: CASSSYETGRDEQYF; CDR3 DNA: TGTGCCAGCAGCTCATACGAAACAGGACGCGACGAGCAGTACTTC
V gene: TRBV11-2; J gene: TRBJ1-1; clone size: .; CDR3 length: 11; D gene: .; CDR3 protein: CASSLSLEAFF; CDR3 DNA: TGTGCCAGCAGCTTATCCCTTGAAGCTTTCTTT
V gene: TRBV7-9; J gene: TRBJ1-2; clone size: .; CDR3 length: 14; D gene: .; CDR3 protein: CASSLVSGNYGYTF; CDR3 DNA: TGTGCCAGCAGCTTAGTGTCCGGGAACTATGGCTACACCTTC
V gene: TRBV7-6; J gene: TRBJ2-7; clone size: .; CDR3 length: 13; D gene: .; CDR3 protein: CASSLGERYEQYF; CDR3 DNA: TGTGCCAGCAGCTTAGGGGAAAGGTACGAGCAGTACTTC